This passage covers 27 T cell receptor beta chains from one sample sequenced in a study of T cell repertoires in cytomegalovirus infection. These receptors lack a known antigen. TCRdb re-called the reads with MiXCR, one entry per CDR3 protein. The data contain about a million distinct CDR3 sequences, 31% of them seen just once; the ten biggest clones take up over 10%. This sample comprised cultured CD8+ T cells from PBMCs, obtained from culture after CMV antigen stimulation. The receptors originated from a human donor in good health (CMV status not recorded). Some clones in this sample may be carry-over from other donors' samples.

This clonotype came up a few times. This rearrangement joins TRBV19 to TRBJ1-1; D may be TRBD1 (6 bases). Germline V gene data show CDR1 as LNHDA and CDR2 as SQIVND (reference sequence). The CDR3 loop spans 14 amino acids. V was trimmed by 6 bases and J by 6 bases, leaving 17 bases between them. The CDR3 region is CASRSLTGFPEAFF. CDR3 in DNA: TGTGCCAGTAGATCCTTAACAGGGTTCCCTGAAGCTTTCTTT.

The genes are TRBV4-2 and TRBJ1-1, with 9 bases aligning to TRBD1. The CDR3 has 16 residues. Germline CDR1 is LGHNA and CDR2 is YNFKEQ. V dropped 3 bases and J dropped 2; count of bases not matched to a gene: 7. CDR3 region: CASSHPGQGGNTEAFF. The CDR3 nucleotides are TGTGCCAGCAGCCACCCGGGACAGGGTGGCAACACTGAAGCTTTCTTT.

The chain has TRBV5-4 and TRBJ2-5; 12 bases map to TRBD2. Germline V gives CDR1 SGHNT, CDR2 YYREEE (reference sequence). The CDR3 covers 16 residues. V dropped 3 bases and J dropped 4; count of bases not matched to a gene: 7. This CDR3 is CASSYPSGGAGETQYF. For the CDR3, the DNA is TGTGCCAGCAGCTACCCTAGCGGGGGGGCGGGAGAGACCCAGTACTTC. Filled out from reference TRBV5-4 and TRBJ2-5, the complete variable domain reads ETGVTQSPTHLIKTRGQQVTLRCSSQSGHNTVSWYQQALGQGPQFIFQYYREEENGRGNFPPRFSGLQFPNYSSELNVNALELDDSALYLCASSYPSGGAGETQYFGPGTRLLVL.

A few counts support this clonotype. This chain uses TRBV7-8 with TRBJ2-7; possibly TRBD1 for D (5 bases). The germline V gene encodes CDR1 SGHVS and CDR2 FQNEAQ. Trimming left V 3 bases short and J 1 base short, with 13 bases between. This CDR3 region has 15 residues. The CDR3 loop reads CASSFPDQGSYEQYF. CDR3 sequence (DNA): TGTGCCAGCAGCTTCCCGGATCAGGGATCCTACGAGCAGTACTTC. Full variable domain (outside the CDR3, taken from reference TRBV7-8 and TRBJ2-7): GAGVSQSPRYKVAKRGQDVALRCDPISGHVSLFWYQQALGQGPEFLTYFQNEAQLDKSGLPSDRFFAERPEGSVSTLKIQRTQQEDSAVYLCASSFPDQGSYEQYFGPGTRLTVT.

The chain joins TRBV6-6 to TRBJ1-2; unclear D gene. Trimming shortened V by 0 bases and J by 4 bases, and 6 bases separated the two germline ends. From germline, CDR1 is MNHNY and CDR2 SVGAGI (reference sequence). The CDR3 is 13 amino acids. In DNA, the CDR3 is TGTGCCAGCAGTTACTCAGCCCGCTATGGCTACACCTTC. Translating gives CASSYSARYGYTF.

The chain carries TRBV6-2 or TRBV6-3 and TRBJ2-3; 11 bases align to TRBD2. The V segment lost 2 bases and the J segment 5 bases; nucleotides outside the gene matches: 6. The CDR3 has 16 amino acids. Germline V CDR1 and CDR2: MNHEY, SVGEGT. CDR3 sequence reads: CASSYLTSGDLDTQYF. In DNA, the CDR3 is TGTGCCAGCAGTTACCTGACTAGCGGGGATCTAGATACGCAGTATTTT.

This clonotype turned up a few times. The J gene is TRBJ2-2, the V gene TRBV25-1; 8 bases map to TRBD1. CDR1 is MGHDK, CDR2 SYGVNS, per germline. Trimming took 4 bases from V and 4 from J; bases not matched to a gene: 8. The CDR3 extends over 16 amino acids. CDR3 loop: CASSARQGKSTGELFF. Written as DNA, the CDR3 is TGTGCCAGCAGTGCCCGACAGGGGAAGTCCACCGGGGAGCTGTTTTTT.

The table lists this clonotype with a count of one. The chain is built from TRBV29-1 and TRBJ1-2; D gene unclear. Germline V gives CDR1 SQVTM, CDR2 ANQGSEA. V was pared by 1 base and J by 4 bases, with 4 bases between. The CDR3 is 11 amino acids. CDR3: CSVEVRYGYTF. CDR3 DNA: TGCAGCGTTGAAGTGCGCTATGGCTACACCTTC.

This clonotype came up many times. This chain joins TRBV7-9 and TRBJ1-1; the match to TRBD1 covers 12 bases. Trimming removed 1 base from V and 7 bases from J; junction bases left unmatched: 7. Germline V gene data show CDR1 as SEHNR and CDR2 as FQNEAQ (reference sequence). This CDR3 spans 16 amino acids. In DNA form, the CDR3 reads TGTGCCAGCAGCTTAGACGGGACAGGGGGCTTGGATGAAGCTTTCTTT. It codes for CASSLDGTGGLDEAFF.

This clonotype has more than one count but fewer than ten. J is TRBJ2-6 and V is TRBV2, with D hard to call. Per germline, CDR1 SNHLY and CDR2 FYNNEI. Deletions cut 1 base from V and 2 bases from J, with 6 bases between. The CDR3 spans 15 residues. The CDR3 DNA is TGTGCCAGCAGTGAAGGGGTCCCTGGGGCCAACGTCCTGACTTTC. Protein: CASSEGVPGANVLTF.

The table lists this clonotype with a few counts. V is TRBV6-1 and J is TRBJ1-2; 7 positions match TRBD1. The germline CDR1 and CDR2 sequences are MNHNS and SASEGT. Trimming removed 6 bases from V and 5 bases from J; junction bases left unmatched: 15. This CDR3 is 16 amino acids long. CDR3 loop: CASRDRTGDLPYGYTF. The CDR3 bases are TGTGCCAGCAGGGACCGAACAGGGGACCTACCATATGGCTACACCTTC.

In this sample, this clonotype turned up a few times. V is TRBV10-2 and J is TRBJ1-1; TRBD1 aligns across 10 bases. Germline V CDR1 and CDR2: WSHSY, SAAADI. The CDR3 sequence is 13 residues long. J lost 6 bases, V lost 3 bases, and 1 base had no gene match. As DNA, the CDR3 is TGCGCCAGCAGTGAAGGGACAGGGGCTGAAGCTTTCTTT. Amino acid sequence: CASSEGTGAEAFF.

On this clonotype itself: A read error is possible here, since a much larger clone lies one base away. V usage is TRBV4-2 and J usage is TRBJ1-1; possibly TRBD1 for D (5 bases). The ends were cut back, 7 bases at V and 3 bases at J, with 12 bases in the middle. CDR3 length equals 13 residues. Germline V gene data show CDR1 as LGHNA and CDR2 as YNFKEQ. This CDR3 is CASTPTGDTEAFF. The CDR3 region has the DNA TGTGCCAGCACCCCCACGGGGGACACTGAAGCTTTCTTT.

This clonotype was found many times. V is TRBV6-6 and J is TRBJ2-1, with 11 bases matching TRBD1. Germline lookup yields CDR1 MNHNY and CDR2 SVGAGI (reference sequence). V gave up 8 bases and J gave up 5 bases; unmatched junction bases: 11. This CDR3 has 16 amino acids. In DNA, the CDR3 is TGTGCCAGCCTCCTTGGACAGGGGGCATGGGACAATGAGCAGTTCTTC. This sequence encodes CASLLGQGAWDNEQFF.

This clonotype was recorded a few times. The chain uses TRBV6-6 and TRBJ1-5, with TRBD1 matching over 12 bases. Germline assignment: CDR1 MNHNY and CDR2 SVGAGI (reference sequence). The CDR3 length is 18 residues. V was pared by 6 bases and J by 2 bases, with 11 bases of the junction left unmatched. This CDR3 reads CASSSGDRGLGGNQPQHF. Here the CDR3 DNA reads TGTGCCAGCAGCTCGGGGGACAGGGGGCTTGGCGGCAATCAGCCCCAGCATTTT.

The gene calls are TRBV12-3 or TRBV12-4 and TRBJ2-2; weak D call: TRBD2 (6 bases). This CDR3 is 15 amino acids long. V was pared by 7 bases and J by 7 bases, with 19 bases between. In DNA, the CDR3 is TGTGCCAGCACCTCACGGCGGGGCCAGGGCGGGGAGCTGTTTTTT. This encodes CASTSRRGQGGELFF.

Worth noting for this clonotype: One base away lies a much larger clone, so this may be a sequencing read error. This chain links TRBV7-9 with TRBJ2-1; 11 positions agree with TRBD1. Germline lookup yields CDR1 SEHNR and CDR2 FQNEAQ (reference sequence). Trimming cost V 10 bases and J 7 bases; bases outside gene matches: 12. This CDR3 comprises 15 residues. CDR3 sequence: CANSWGTGGRNEQFF. The CDR3 bases are TGTGCCAACAGTTGGGGGACAGGGGGACGGAATGAGCAGTTCTTC. The full variable domain, rest sourced from reference TRBV7-9 and TRBJ2-1, is DTGVSQNPRHKITKRGQNVTFRCDPISEHNRLYWYRQTLGQGPEFLTYFQNEAQLEKSRLLSDRFSAERPKGSFSTLEIQRTEQGDSAMYLCANSWGTGGRNEQFFGPGTRLTVL.

The chain is built from TRBV7-6 and TRBJ1-2, with TRBD1 identical over 7 bases. Germline CDR1 and CDR2: SGHVS and FNYEAQ. With V trimmed by 1 base and J by 3 bases, 11 bases remained unmatched. CDR3 size: 17 residues. The CDR3 spells CASSLVLRQGEDYGYTF. DNA of the CDR3: TGTGCCAGCAGCTTAGTCTTGAGACAGGGCGAGGACTATGGCTACACCTTC.

As for this clonotype: One end of the junction does not line up with germline, which may come from a read error. The chain uses TRBV5-3 and TRBJ1-1; the match to TRBD1 covers 9 bases. TRBV5-3 counts as an open reading frame of uncertain function. There are 16 residues in the CDR3. The DNA of the CDR3 is TGTGCCAGCAGCTTGGCCGGGACAGGGATGAACACTGAAGCTTTCTTT. Protein sequence: CASSLAGTGMNTEAFF.

Notes on this clonotype: One base away lies a much larger clone, so this may be a sequencing read error. This rearrangement joins TRBV7-6 to TRBJ1-1; D gene unclear. The CDR3 covers 14 residues. Germline CDR1 is SGHVS and CDR2 is FNYEAQ. CDR3 DNA: TGTGCCAGCAGCTTAGGGCCCCCGAACACTGGAGCTTTCTTT. It specifies CASSLGPPNTGAFF.

Concerning this clonotype itself: One end of the junction does not line up with germline, which may come from a read error. The chain is built from TRBV7-9 and TRBJ2-1, with D possibly matching TRBD2 (5 bases). Looked up from germline, CDR1 is SEHNR and CDR2 is FQNEAQ (reference sequence). CDR3 length: 16 residues. Here the CDR3 reads CASRLELRGRGNEQFF. CDR3 coding DNA: TGTGCCAGCAGGTTAGAGCTTCGGGGTCGGGGCAATGAGCAGTTCTTC.

The rearrangement joins TRBV27 to TRBJ2-3, with D perhaps assigned TRBD1 or TRBD2 (5 bases each). This CDR3 comprises 13 residues. Germline V gives CDR1 MNHEY, CDR2 SMNVEV (reference sequence). Trimming stripped 4 bases from V and 6 bases from J, with 11 bases between. The CDR3 DNA follows: TGTGCCAGCAGTTGGGCAGGGACGGATACGCAGTATTTT. As protein: CASSWAGTDTQYF.

This clonotype was seen a few times. The gene calls are TRBV7-9 and TRBJ2-2; 7 nucleotides match TRBD1. The CDR3 consists of 15 residues. With V trimmed by 5 bases and J by 10 bases, 13 bases remained unmatched. The germline V gene has CDR1 SEHNR and CDR2 FQNEAQ (reference sequence). The CDR3: CASSLPGQPTPELFF. In DNA, the CDR3 is TGTGCCAGCAGCCTACCGGGACAGCCTACCCCGGAGCTGTTTTTT.

The chain couples TRBV9 to TRBJ1-1; tentative D call: TRBD1 (6 bases). Looked up from germline, CDR1 is SGDLS and CDR2 is YYNGEE. The CDR3 extends over 16 amino acids. V gave up 0 bases and J gave up 1 base, with 13 bases separating them. The CDR3 DNA follows: TGTGCCAGCAGCGTAGGCGGGGGGGCAGGGAACACTGAAGCTTTCTTT. The encoded protein is CASSVGGGAGNTEAFF.

The V gene is TRBV20-1, the J gene TRBJ2-1; no clear D gene. CDR3 size: 16 residues. V was pared by 0 bases and J by 0 bases, with 12 bases between. Germline CDR1 is DFQATT and CDR2 is SNEGSKA (reference sequence). CDR3 nucleotide sequence: TGCAGTGCTAGAGACCTCCAGACGGTCTCCTACAATGAGCAGTTCTTC. Protein product: CSARDLQTVSYNEQFF.

This clonotype was seen at least ten times. CDR3 in amino acids: CASSMGLLLKNTEAFF. The CDR3, as DNA: TGTGCCAGTAGTATGGGGCTTCTGCTAAAGAACACTGAAGCTTTCTTT. The rearrangement links TRBV19 to TRBJ1-1, with a tentative D call TRBD1 (5 bases). From germline, CDR1 is LNHDA and CDR2 SQIVND (reference sequence). Trimming stripped 3 bases from V and 1 base from J, with 15 bases between. The CDR3 consists of 16 residues.

This clonotype was observed a single time. J is TRBJ2-3 and V is TRBV9; 12 nucleotides agree with TRBD2. Germline V gene sequence: CDR1 SGDLS, CDR2 YYNGEE. V trimming: 0 bases; J trimming: 5 bases; junction bases outside the gene matches: 4. The CDR3 runs to 16 residues. CDR3 sequence: CASSVARTSGEDTQYF. The CDR3 DNA is TGTGCCAGCAGCGTAGCCCGGACTAGCGGGGAAGATACGCAGTATTTT.